The rows below give T cell receptor beta chains drawn from one sample of a study of OX40 agonist ivuxolimab in advanced cancers. Measured with immunoSEQ multiplex PCR; TCRdb has only the in-frame clones, and not every one. The sample includes more than 65,000 clones, 88% of them seen just once. Specimen: CD4+ or CD8+ T cells sorted from blood, collected in a trial of the OX40 agonist ivuxolimab. The receptors shown here come from an adult with an advanced solid tumor such as melanoma, head and neck, liver or kidney cancer. The CDR3 runs from the conserved cysteine through the conserved F or W. A D gene is named only where the DNA matches it firmly. Expanded clones get a size class; other rows say once, few or many, or leave the size out.

J gene: TRBJ1-3
CDR3 length: 17
V gene: TRBV11-2
clone size: -
D gene: -
CDR3 DNA: TGTGCCAGCAGCTTAGTAAGACAGATGAGCTCTGGAAACACCATATATTTT
CDR3 protein: CASSLVRQMSSGNTIYF

J gene: TRBJ1-5
CDR3 length: 15
V gene: TRBV6-1
clone size: few
D gene: -
CDR3 DNA: TGTGCCAGCAGTGAAGGTGGAGGTTTAGGGCAGCCCCAGCATTTT
CDR3 protein: CASSEGGGLGQPQHF

J gene: TRBJ1-1
CDR3 length: 14
V gene: TRBV5-1
clone size: few
D gene: -
CDR3 DNA: TGCGCCAGCTCCCTTGGGTTAAGGGACACTGAAGCTTTCTTT
CDR3 protein: CASSLGLRDTEAFF

J gene: TRBJ2-1
CDR3 length: 13
V gene: TRBV15
clone size: -
D gene: -
CDR3 DNA: TGTGCCACCAGCAGTAATTGGGGGGACGAGCAGTTCTTC
CDR3 protein: CATSSNWGDEQFF

J gene: TRBJ2-2
CDR3 length: 14
V gene: TRBV14
clone size: -
D gene: -
CDR3 DNA: TGTGCCAGCAAGGGGCAGCTGAACACCGGGGAGCTGTTTTTT
CDR3 protein: CASKGQLNTGELFF

J gene: TRBJ1-5
CDR3 length: 14
V gene: TRBV19
clone size: -
D gene: -
CDR3 DNA: TGTGCCAGTAGTATGGGGGCACCCGGTCAGCCCCAGCATTTT
CDR3 protein: CASSMGAPGQPQHF

J gene: TRBJ1-1
CDR3 length: 11
V gene: TRBV29-1
clone size: -
D gene: -
CDR3 DNA: TGCAGTGACGACAGGAACACTGAAGCTTTCTTT
CDR3 protein: CSDDRNTEAFF

J gene: TRBJ1-5
CDR3 length: 16
V gene: TRBV7-6
clone size: -
D gene: TRBD1
CDR3 DNA: TGTGCCAGCAGCTTAGGAACAGGGGCGGGTGGTCAGCCCCAGCATTTT
CDR3 protein: CASSLGTGAGGQPQHF

J gene: TRBJ1-1
CDR3 length: 14
V gene: TRBV6-5
clone size: -
D gene: -
CDR3 DNA: TGTGCCAGCAACCCACCGGGGCTAGGGACTGAAGCTTTCTTT
CDR3 protein: CASNPPGLGTEAFF

J gene: TRBJ2-1
CDR3 length: 16
V gene: TRBV9
clone size: -
D gene: TRBD2
CDR3 DNA: TGTGCCAGCAGCGTAGGGGCCGGTAGCGGGATCGATGAGCAGTTCTTC
CDR3 protein: CASSVGAGSGIDEQFF

J gene: TRBJ2-3
CDR3 length: 15
V gene: TRBV5-4
clone size: -
D gene: -
CDR3 DNA: TGTGCCAGCAGCGCGGGACAGCGAGTAGGGGATACGCAGTATTTT
CDR3 protein: CASSAGQRVGDTQYF

J gene: TRBJ1-3
CDR3 length: 14
V gene: TRBV5-4
clone size: -
D gene: -
CDR3 DNA: TGTGCCAGCAGCTTGGCCGGGGTTGGAAACACCATATATTTT
CDR3 protein: CASSLAGVGNTIYF

J gene: TRBJ1-1
CDR3 length: 14
V gene: TRBV2
clone size: -
D gene: -
CDR3 DNA: TGTGCCAGCAGTACTTTAAGATTGAACACTGAAGCTTTCTTT
CDR3 protein: CASSTLRLNTEAFF

J gene: TRBJ2-2
CDR3 length: 15
V gene: TRBV18
clone size: -
D gene: TRBD2
CDR3 DNA: TGTGCCAGCTCACCGGGACTAGCAAACACCGGGGAGCTGTTTTTT
CDR3 protein: CASSPGLANTGELFF

J gene: TRBJ1-4
CDR3 length: 15
V gene: TRBV27
clone size: -
D gene: TRBD1
CDR3 DNA: TGTGCCAGCAGTCTCCAGGGGGCTGTCAGGGAAAAACTGTTTTTT
CDR3 protein: CASSLQGAVREKLFF

J gene: TRBJ1-3
CDR3 length: 14
V gene: TRBV9
clone size: -
D gene: -
CDR3 DNA: TGTGCCAGCAGCGTTTCGGGGTTGGGAAACACCATATATTTT
CDR3 protein: CASSVSGLGNTIYF

J gene: TRBJ2-5
CDR3 length: 16
V gene: TRBV28
clone size: -
D gene: TRBD2
CDR3 DNA: TGTGCCAGCAGTTCCCGACTAGCGGGGGGCCCTCCGACCCAGTACTTC
CDR3 protein: CASSSRLAGGPPTQYF

J gene: TRBJ2-5
CDR3 length: 14
V gene: TRBV6-1
clone size: once
D gene: -
CDR3 DNA: TGTGCCAGCAGCGCCGAGAGACAGTCAGAGACCCAGTACTTC
CDR3 protein: CASSAERQSETQYF

J gene: TRBJ2-7
CDR3 length: 13
V gene: TRBV30
clone size: -
D gene: -
CDR3 DNA: TGTGCCTGGACCCGGGGCCCTCCCTACGAGCAGTACTTC
CDR3 protein: CAWTRGPPYEQYF

J gene: TRBJ2-7
CDR3 length: 15
V gene: TRBV19
clone size: -
D gene: TRBD2
CDR3 DNA: TGTGCCACCAAGGGACTAGCGGGAGAAAGATACGAGCAGTACTTC
CDR3 protein: CATKGLAGERYEQYF

J gene: TRBJ1-4
CDR3 length: 13
V gene: TRBV27
clone size: -
D gene: TRBD1
CDR3 DNA: TGTGCCAGCAGCCGACAGGGGGGCGAAAAACTGTTTTTT
CDR3 protein: CASSRQGGEKLFF

J gene: TRBJ2-7
CDR3 length: 15
V gene: TRBV6-5
clone size: -
D gene: TRBD1
CDR3 DNA: TGTGCCAGCAGCCCCGGGACAGGGTTTAGGGACGAGCAGTACTTC
CDR3 protein: CASSPGTGFRDEQYF

J gene: TRBJ2-4
CDR3 length: 15
V gene: TRBV27
clone size: -
D gene: -
CDR3 DNA: TGTGCCAGCAGTCAAACAGGTCTTGGCAAAAACATTCAGTACTTC
CDR3 protein: CASSQTGLGKNIQYF

J gene: TRBJ1-5
CDR3 length: 13
V gene: TRBV7-2
clone size: few
D gene: TRBD1
CDR3 DNA: TGTGCCAGCAGTCAAACCGGGACAGGCTCCCAGCATTTT
CDR3 protein: CASSQTGTGSQHF

J gene: TRBJ1-1
CDR3 length: 16
V gene: TRBV19
clone size: -
D gene: TRBD1
CDR3 DNA: TGTGCCAGTAGTATACGTCGGGGACAGGGGAACACTGAAGCTTTCTTT
CDR3 protein: CASSIRRGQGNTEAFF

J gene: TRBJ2-2
CDR3 length: 15
V gene: TRBV11-2
clone size: -
D gene: -
CDR3 DNA: TGTGCCAGCAGCTCACGGACTGCGAACACCGGGGAGCTGTTTTTT
CDR3 protein: CASSSRTANTGELFF

J gene: TRBJ1-4
CDR3 length: 14
V gene: TRBV7-2
clone size: -
D gene: -
CDR3 DNA: TGTGCCAGCAGCTTTTTTGTGAATAATGAAAAACTGTTTTTT
CDR3 protein: CASSFFVNNEKLFF

J gene: TRBJ2-2
CDR3 length: 15
V gene: TRBV6-1
clone size: -
D gene: TRBD2
CDR3 DNA: TGTGCCAGCACCAAGACCTGGGAGGGAGGGGGGGAGCTGTTTTTT
CDR3 protein: CASTKTWEGGGELFF

J gene: TRBJ1-2
CDR3 length: 14
V gene: TRBV6-5
clone size: -
D gene: -
CDR3 DNA: TGTGCCAGCAGTTCACAGGCCAGCCTTTATGGCTACACCTTC
CDR3 protein: CASSSQASLYGYTF

J gene: TRBJ2-3
CDR3 length: 15
V gene: TRBV30
clone size: -
D gene: -
CDR3 DNA: TGTGCCGGGCCCTCTGAGGGCGGGGTGCGAGATACGCAGTATTTT
CDR3 protein: CAGPSEGGVRDTQYF

J gene: TRBJ2-2
CDR3 length: 15
V gene: TRBV7-2
clone size: -
D gene: -
CDR3 DNA: TGTGCCAGCAGCTTTGGGCAGCGAAACACCGGGGAGCTGTTTTTT
CDR3 protein: CASSFGQRNTGELFF

J gene: TRBJ1-2
CDR3 length: 13
V gene: TRBV7-3
clone size: -
D gene: -
CDR3 DNA: TGTGCCAGCAGCTTAGGACCCGGCTGGGGCTACACCTTC
CDR3 protein: CASSLGPGWGYTF

J gene: TRBJ1-3
CDR3 length: 14
V gene: TRBV27
clone size: -
D gene: -
CDR3 DNA: TGTGCCAGCCGTGATATTTGGCCTGGAAACACCATATATTTT
CDR3 protein: CASRDIWPGNTIYF

J gene: TRBJ2-3
CDR3 length: 19
V gene: TRBV4-1
clone size: once
D gene: TRBD2
CDR3 DNA: TGCGCCAGCAGCCAAGATTGGACTAGCGGGAGGGTGAAAACAGATACGCAGTATTTT
CDR3 protein: CASSQDWTSGRVKTDTQYF

J gene: TRBJ2-5
CDR3 length: 16
V gene: TRBV6-5
clone size: -
D gene: TRBD2
CDR3 DNA: TGTGCCAGCAGTTTACTAGCGGGGGCGTACCAAGAGACCCAGTACTTC
CDR3 protein: CASSLLAGAYQETQYF

J gene: TRBJ2-5
CDR3 length: 11
V gene: TRBV5-1
clone size: -
D gene: -
CDR3 DNA: TGCGCCAGCAGCACCCAAGAGACCCAGTACTTC
CDR3 protein: CASSTQETQYF

J gene: TRBJ1-5
CDR3 length: 15
V gene: TRBV6-5
clone size: -
D gene: -
CDR3 DNA: TGTGCCAGCGGCAAAAGGGGCGAACGCAATCAGCCCCAGCATTTT
CDR3 protein: CASGKRGERNQPQHF

J gene: TRBJ1-5
CDR3 length: 19
V gene: TRBV6-1
clone size: -
D gene: TRBD1
CDR3 DNA: TGTGCCAGCAGTGAAGTACAGCGGACAGGGGGCAGGAGCAATCAGCCCCAGCATTTT
CDR3 protein: CASSEVQRTGGRSNQPQHF

J gene: TRBJ2-7
CDR3 length: 12
V gene: TRBV2
clone size: -
D gene: -
CDR3 DNA: TGTGCCAGCAGACAAAGCGCCTACGAGCAGTACTTC
CDR3 protein: CASRQSAYEQYF

J gene: TRBJ1-2
CDR3 length: 16
V gene: TRBV5-5
clone size: -
D gene: -
CDR3 DNA: TGTGCCAGCAGCTTGGGGGGGAAACAGGGTAACTATGGCTACACCTTC
CDR3 protein: CASSLGGKQGNYGYTF

J gene: TRBJ1-3
CDR3 length: 16
V gene: TRBV11-3
clone size: -
D gene: -
CDR3 DNA: TGTGCCAGCAGCCGTGGGGGTGATCACTCTGGAAACACCATATATTTT
CDR3 protein: CASSRGGDHSGNTIYF

J gene: TRBJ1-1
CDR3 length: 16
V gene: TRBV9
clone size: -
D gene: TRBD1
CDR3 DNA: TGTGCCAGCAGCGTAGAAGACCGGGACAGAGGCACTGAAGCTTTCTTT
CDR3 protein: CASSVEDRDRGTEAFF

J gene: TRBJ2-3
CDR3 length: 13
V gene: TRBV11-2
clone size: once
D gene: -
CDR3 DNA: TGTGCCAGCAGCTTAGAGTTCACAGATACGCAGTATTTT
CDR3 protein: CASSLEFTDTQYF

J gene: TRBJ2-7
CDR3 length: 15
V gene: TRBV5-6
clone size: -
D gene: TRBD1
CDR3 DNA: TGTGCCAGCAGCCCGGACAGGGCGGGCCCCTACGAGCAGTACTTC
CDR3 protein: CASSPDRAGPYEQYF

J gene: TRBJ1-1
CDR3 length: 13
V gene: TRBV30
clone size: -
D gene: -
CDR3 DNA: TGTGCCTGGAGTTGGCAGGGCTCGTCAAAGGCTTTCTTT
CDR3 protein: CAWSWQGSSKAFF

J gene: TRBJ1-1
CDR3 length: 13
V gene: TRBV28
clone size: -
D gene: TRBD1
CDR3 DNA: TGTGCCAGCAGTTTAATAGGGGGCGCGGGAGCTTTCTTT
CDR3 protein: CASSLIGGAGAFF

J gene: TRBJ2-2
CDR3 length: 15
V gene: TRBV5-1
clone size: -
D gene: -
CDR3 DNA: TGCGCCAGCAGCTTGGACCCGTGGAACACCGGGGAGCTGTTTTTT
CDR3 protein: CASSLDPWNTGELFF

J gene: TRBJ2-5
CDR3 length: 14
V gene: TRBV5-1
clone size: -
D gene: -
CDR3 DNA: TGCGCCAGCAGCCCGACAGAGGGGAAAGAGACCCAGTACTTC
CDR3 protein: CASSPTEGKETQYF

J gene: TRBJ2-1
CDR3 length: 17
V gene: TRBV4-2
clone size: -
D gene: -
CDR3 DNA: TGTGCCAGCAGCGCGATCCCGGGAACGAACAAGTACAATGAGCAGTTCTTC
CDR3 protein: CASSAIPGTNKYNEQFF

J gene: TRBJ2-5
CDR3 length: 14
V gene: TRBV11-2
clone size: -
D gene: TRBD2
CDR3 DNA: TGTGCCAGCAGCTATAGCGGGAGTGGAGAGACCCAGTACTTC
CDR3 protein: CASSYSGSGETQYF

J gene: TRBJ1-1
CDR3 length: 18
V gene: TRBV4-3
clone size: -
D gene: TRBD1
CDR3 DNA: TGCGCCAGCAGCCAAGCCCACCTCCCGGGGACAGGGGCAACTGAAGCTTTCTTT
CDR3 protein: CASSQAHLPGTGATEAFF

J gene: TRBJ1-5
CDR3 length: 12
V gene: TRBV5-6
clone size: -
D gene: TRBD1
CDR3 DNA: TGTGCCAGCAGTCGACAGGGAGGGCCCCAGCATTTT
CDR3 protein: CASSRQGGPQHF

J gene: TRBJ2-7
CDR3 length: 15
V gene: TRBV7-2
clone size: -
D gene: TRBD2
CDR3 DNA: TGTGCCAGCACCCGCTCCGGGACTAGCGGGTACGAGCAGTACTTC
CDR3 protein: CASTRSGTSGYEQYF

J gene: TRBJ1-1
CDR3 length: 13
V gene: TRBV6-1
clone size: -
D gene: -
CDR3 DNA: TGTGCCAGCAGTCGGGACGGGAACACTGAAGCTTTCTTT
CDR3 protein: CASSRDGNTEAFF

J gene: TRBJ1-4
CDR3 length: 18
V gene: TRBV5-1
clone size: -
D gene: -
CDR3 DNA: TGCGCCAGCAGCTTGGGATTAACCGGAGGCGGATCAGGGGAAAAACTGTTTTTT
CDR3 protein: CASSLGLTGGGSGEKLFF

J gene: TRBJ2-3
CDR3 length: 16
V gene: TRBV9
clone size: -
D gene: TRBD2
CDR3 DNA: TGTGCCAGCGGACCGGGACTAGCGGGAGGCACAGATACGCAGTATTTT
CDR3 protein: CASGPGLAGGTDTQYF

J gene: TRBJ2-1
CDR3 length: 16
V gene: TRBV7-2
clone size: -
D gene: TRBD2
CDR3 DNA: TGTGCCAGCAGCACCCGACTAGCGGGGGGGTTAAATGAGCAGTTCTTC
CDR3 protein: CASSTRLAGGLNEQFF

J gene: TRBJ2-1
CDR3 length: 16
V gene: TRBV27
clone size: -
D gene: TRBD2
CDR3 DNA: TGTGCCAGCAGTCCCCTCCGGACTAGCGGGAGTAATGAGCAGTTCTTC
CDR3 protein: CASSPLRTSGSNEQFF

J gene: TRBJ2-1
CDR3 length: 13
V gene: TRBV10-2
clone size: -
D gene: TRBD2
CDR3 DNA: TGCGCCAGCAGGCTAGCGGGAAACAATGAGCAGTTCTTC
CDR3 protein: CASRLAGNNEQFF

J gene: TRBJ1-6
CDR3 length: 16
V gene: TRBV7-8
clone size: -
D gene: -
CDR3 DNA: TGTGCCAGCAGCCTAGGACAGACAGCCTATAATTCACCCCTCCACTTT
CDR3 protein: CASSLGQTAYNSPLHF